This entry features one T cell receptor (beta chain) sequence. Its antigen specificity is not known. Per-nucleotide qualities are absent, and no much larger clonotype sits a single base away. CDR1 and CDR2 are drawn from the germline V gene: SGHAT, FQNNGV. Taken from cysteine to phenylalanine, the CDR3 has 13 residues. Left in the record is the CDR3 DNA by itself, 39 bases read in frame from the first base. The trim is 6 bases for V and 7 bases for J, with a gap of 12 bases between the germline ends. The record originates from a study of shared clonotypes between healthy human individuals (dated by TCRdb to about 2020). Broadly, across the study: The cohort included a few men and a couple of women between 18 and 49 years of age. To increase sequencing depth and limit assay-specific biases, TCR repertoire library preparation and sequencing were carried out by different laboratories using diverse techniques. For each donor, CD4 naive and CD4 memory were each run on three plates, CD8 naive on two plates, and CD8 memory on one plate. To estimate repertoire size and how much clonotypes are shared between individuals, the study performed deep sequencing of blood TCR repertoires from five healthy adults. Each donor's leukapheresis produced roughly between about 0.8 and 8.9 billion PBMCs.

TCR CDR3 regions were amplified from genomic DNA by multiplex PCR using the deep immunoSEQ assay. For each cell subset, the extracted genomic DNA was distributed evenly across all wells of several immunoSEQ 96-well plates, and each plate served as one replicate. Each replicate PCR for sorted subsets received roughly 0.2 ug genomic DNA, equal to around 32,000 T cell genomes. Purified libraries were measured with a Qubit 3.0 fluorometer, size-checked on a Bioanalyzer 2100, and measured again with the KAPA Library Quantification kit. Each immunoSEQ 96-well plate was sequenced on its own single-read 150-cycle Illumina NextSeq 550 flow cell. In the paper's pipeline: The immunoSEQ output contained only junctional sequences without quality scores, so filtering could not match that applied to full-length reads. Sequences were annotated with PyIR, a Python wrapper for IgBLAST v1.9, using IMGT germline references to assign V/J genes and CDR3. Reads were removed for weak V/J assignments (E-value above 1e-6), missing CDR3, stop codons, out-of-frame junctions, or ambiguous translated residues. V3J clonotypes were defined as sequences sharing an identical inferred V gene, J gene, and CDR3 amino acid sequence. The percentage overlap between two repertoires was calculated by dividing the number of shared unique clonotypes by the size of the smaller repertoire. Richness of each repertoire was evaluated using RTK rarefaction, the Chao1 estimator, and Recon v2.1 estimates of unobserved clonotypes. Generation probabilities were computed with OLGA for all TCRbeta clonotypes obtained by the gDNA method from four donors. As stored in TCRdb, this immuneACCESS dataset retains in-frame rearrangements with V and J assigned. A fraction of the clones does not appear; measured against another copy, unresolved V genes explain less than half of the discrepancy, and the remainder lacks a known reason. Clone size and the V and J calls come from that table; the DNA yielded D and trimming. Here the sample has over 300,000 clones; 80% to 90% occur a single time. The ten largest clonotypes hold 16% of the sample.

What the research found in general, with its limitations: Sharing across a few donors was observed for 5% to 6.5% of naive CD4, about 4% of naive CD8, 2% to 2.5% of memory CD4, and around 0.42% of memory CD8 clonotypes. Estimated clonotype richness was generally larger for naive than for memory subsets. The small number of donors limited the genetic and exposure-history diversity represented. Only blood was sampled, and tissue TCR repertoires likely differ from those in blood. Even with the large sequencing depth, rarefaction of the sorted-subset datasets indicated that sequencing was incomplete. Based on pairwise subsampling, the degree of clonotype sharing among donors was expected to be affected by sequencing depth. Compared with non-shared clonotypes, clonotypes shared by all four sorted-subset donors had higher generation probabilities.

The donors were healthy, HIV-negative adults who had no recently reported acute infections or vaccinations. Only Caucasian adults living in Nashville, Tennessee, USA were represented among the donors. CD8 memory samples combined magnetically selected CD45RO+ cells with CCR7-negative CD45RA+ effector memory (TemRA) cells. Blood was collected by leukapheresis, and PBMCs were isolated by Ficoll-Histopaque density gradient centrifugation and then cryopreserved in liquid nitrogen vapor phase. Analytical flow cytometry was used to check the purity and quantity of every magnetically sorted T cell population. Genomic DNA was isolated from each sorted fraction and quantified by UV absorbance on a Nanodrop 2000c.

Rearrangement joined TRBV11-2 to TRBJ1-4; the D gene identity is not certain. The clonotype comes from a man aged 18-30 years in good health. Sample: memory CD8+ T cells sorted from blood. The sample's cell subset or site label, decoded: CD45RO+ cells pooled with CCR7-negative TemRA cells. Here the CDR3 is given as CASSIHGVEKLFF. The DNA sequence is as follows: TGTGCCAGCAGTATCCACGGGGTTGAAAAACTGTTTTTT. Here the CDR3 is joined to the reference TRBV11-2 and TRBJ1-4 genes, and the full variable domain is: EAGVAQSPRYKIIEKRQSVAFWCNPISGHATLYWYQQILGQGPKLLIQFQNNGVVDDSQLPKDRFSAERLKGVDSTLKIQPAKLEDSAVYLCASSIHGVEKLFFGSGTQLSVL.